This TCR beta chain stems from a study of OX40 agonist ivuxolimab in advanced cancers. Study results and caveats: More expanded clones were seen, on average, in CD8+ T cells than in CD4+. Dosing at 0.1 to 3.0 mg/kg was accompanied by clonal expansion of CD4+ and CD8+ blood T cells by week 6.

Libraries were prepared by immunoSEQ multiplex PCR; TCRdb keeps only in-frame clonotypes and omits some of them. The profile shows around 30,000 clones, 85% to 95% of them singletons. About this clone: Its target is unknown.

The CDR3 extends over 11 amino acids. Germline lookup yields CDR1 SGHTA and CDR2 FQGNSA. The V end lost 2 bases, the J end lost 2 bases, and 1 base lay between the germline ends. The rearrangement links TRBV7-2 to TRBJ2-7; no reliable D call. The input for sequencing was CD4+ or CD8+ T cells sorted from blood, taken in a trial of the OX40 agonist ivuxolimab. This TCR came from an adult with an advanced solid tumor such as melanoma, head and neck, liver or kidney cancer. CDR3 nucleotide sequence: TGTGCCAGCAGCTTAACCTACGAGCAGTACTTC. Translating gives CASSLTYEQYF.